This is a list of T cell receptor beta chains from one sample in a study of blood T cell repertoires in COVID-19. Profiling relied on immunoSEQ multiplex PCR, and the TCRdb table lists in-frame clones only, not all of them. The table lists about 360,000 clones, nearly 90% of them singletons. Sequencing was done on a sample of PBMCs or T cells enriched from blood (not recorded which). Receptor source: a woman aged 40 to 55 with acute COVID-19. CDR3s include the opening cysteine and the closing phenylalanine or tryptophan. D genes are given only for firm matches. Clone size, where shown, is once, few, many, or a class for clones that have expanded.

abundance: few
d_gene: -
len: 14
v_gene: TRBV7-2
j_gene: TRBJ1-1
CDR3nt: TGTGCCAGCAGCTTAGGGTTCGGGAACACTGAAGCTTTCTTT
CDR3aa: CASSLGFGNTEAFF

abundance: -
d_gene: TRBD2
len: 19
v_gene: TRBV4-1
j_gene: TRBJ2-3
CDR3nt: TGCGCCAGCAGCCAAGAAGACCTAGCGGGGAGTATGAGCACAGATACGCAGTATTTT
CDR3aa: CASSQEDLAGSMSTDTQYF

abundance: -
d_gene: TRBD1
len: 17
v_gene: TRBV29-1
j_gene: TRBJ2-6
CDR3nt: TGCAGCGTTGAAGAGACAGGGACCCTCTCTGGGGCCAACGTCCTGACTTTC
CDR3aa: CSVEETGTLSGANVLTF

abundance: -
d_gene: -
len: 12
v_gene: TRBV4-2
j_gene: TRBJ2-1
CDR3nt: TGTGCCAGCAGCGGCGGGGTCGATGAGCAGTTCTTC
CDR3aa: CASSGGVDEQFF

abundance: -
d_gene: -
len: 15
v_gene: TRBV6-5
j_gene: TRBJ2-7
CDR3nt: TGTGCCAGCATCCTCGCCGGGACAATCTCCTACGAGCAGTACTTC
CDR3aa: CASILAGTISYEQYF

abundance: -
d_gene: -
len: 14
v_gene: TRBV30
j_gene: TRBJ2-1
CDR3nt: TGTGCCTGGATGAGGGACAATGGTTACAATGAGCAGTTCTTC
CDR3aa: CAWMRDNGYNEQFF

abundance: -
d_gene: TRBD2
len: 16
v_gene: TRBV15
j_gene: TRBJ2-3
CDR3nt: TGTGCCACCAGCAGCAGACTAGCGGGCCTCACAGATACGCAGTATTTT
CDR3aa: CATSSRLAGLTDTQYF

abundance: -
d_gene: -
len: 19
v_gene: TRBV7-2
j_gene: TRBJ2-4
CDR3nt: TGTGCCAGCAGCTTAGTTCCGGCAGGGCCCATTCTAGCCAAAAACATTCAGTACTTC
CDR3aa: CASSLVPAGPILAKNIQYF

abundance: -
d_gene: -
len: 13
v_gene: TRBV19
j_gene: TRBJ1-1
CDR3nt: TGTGCCAGTAGTAGGGGCTTGAACACTGAAGCTTTCTTT
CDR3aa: CASSRGLNTEAFF

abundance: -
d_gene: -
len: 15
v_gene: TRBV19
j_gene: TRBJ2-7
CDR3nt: TGTGCCAGTAGTATAGGGGCAGGGGACTCCTACGAGCAGTACTTC
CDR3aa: CASSIGAGDSYEQYF

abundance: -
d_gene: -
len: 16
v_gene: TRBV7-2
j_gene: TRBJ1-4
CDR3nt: TGTGCCAGCAGCTTATTGGGCGGGGGTCGTAATGAAAAACTGTTTTTT
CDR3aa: CASSLLGGGRNEKLFF

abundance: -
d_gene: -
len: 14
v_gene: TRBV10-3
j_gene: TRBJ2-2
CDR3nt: TGTGCCATCAATCGGGGGGCTGAGGTCGGGGAGCTGTTTTTT
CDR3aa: CAINRGAEVGELFF

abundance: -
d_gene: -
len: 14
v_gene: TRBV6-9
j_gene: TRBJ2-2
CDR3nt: TGTGCCAGCAGTTTGGGACTCAACACCGGGGAGCTGTTTTTT
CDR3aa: CASSLGLNTGELFF